The clone carrying this T cell receptor (beta chain) was seen a handful of times. Its antigen is not known. The sample is drawn from a study of blood T cells in healthy people across ages. Study findings and constraints: More naive CD4+ cells and higher diversity marked long-lived donors relative to aged donors. Researchers judged that diversity estimates from one million T cells fell short of true values.

Trimming removed 5 bases from V and 9 bases from J, with 14 bases in between. This CDR3 is built from 13 residues. The germline CDR1 and CDR2 sequences are DFQATT and SNEGSKA (reference sequence). A J-beta primer mix and a sample-barcoded 5' primer were used in a second PCR of roughly 6 to 12 cycles. Each cDNA molecule was tagged by a template-switch adaptor with 12 random nucleotides. In TCRdb, the 5' RACE reads were re-called with MiXCR into one record per CDR3 protein. The sample carries about 730,000 distinct CDR3 sequences, roughly 41% recorded once. Sequenced material: blood. The TCR originated in a woman aged 55 to 70 in good health. The genes are TRBV20-1 and TRBJ1-6; D is undetermined. Here the CDR3 DNA reads TGCAGTGCTCCCGGACGGGCATCTTCACCCCTCCACTTT. Translation gives CSAPGRASSPLHF.